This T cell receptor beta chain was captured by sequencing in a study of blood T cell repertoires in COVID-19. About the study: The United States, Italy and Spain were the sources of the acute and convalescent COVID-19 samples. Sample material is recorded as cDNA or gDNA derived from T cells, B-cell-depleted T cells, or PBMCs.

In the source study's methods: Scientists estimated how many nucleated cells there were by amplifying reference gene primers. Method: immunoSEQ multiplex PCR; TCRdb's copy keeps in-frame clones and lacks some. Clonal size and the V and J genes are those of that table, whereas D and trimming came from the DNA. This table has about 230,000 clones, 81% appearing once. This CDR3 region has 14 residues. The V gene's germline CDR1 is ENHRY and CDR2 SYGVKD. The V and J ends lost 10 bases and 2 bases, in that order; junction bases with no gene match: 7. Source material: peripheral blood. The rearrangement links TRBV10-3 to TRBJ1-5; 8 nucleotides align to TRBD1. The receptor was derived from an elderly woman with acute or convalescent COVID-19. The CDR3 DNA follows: TGTGCCACAACCCCGACAGGGGGCAATCAGCCCCAGCATTTT. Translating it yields CATTPTGGNQPQHF.